A selection of T cell receptor beta chains follows, all from one sample in a study of neurological immune-mediated disorders. TCRdb fed the 5' RACE reads into MiXCR, producing one record per CDR3 protein. The data show approximately 60,000 distinct CDR3 sequences, 3.5% to 5% seen once. The sequenced sample was PBMCs. The receptor set was obtained from a man aged 45-65 years with multiple sclerosis. Each CDR3 is given with its conserved first and last residue. Each record gives: J gene, D gene, clone size, V gene, CDR3 protein, CDR3 DNA. A D gene is named only where the DNA matches it firmly. Expanded clones are given a class, and other clones once, few, many or no size at all.

J: TRBJ2-7; D: .; size: many; V: TRBV5-1; CDR3: CASSFGRGYEQYF; DNA: TGCGCCAGCAGCTTCGGCAGGGGCTACGAGCAGTACTTC
J: TRBJ1-5; D: TRBD1; size: few; V: TRBV6-5; CDR3: CASSYVTGGQPQNF; DNA: TGTGCCAGCAGTTACGTGACAGGGGGTCAGCCCCAGAATTTT
J: TRBJ2-5; D: .; size: many; V: TRBV12-3/TRBV12-4; CDR3: CASRLGARETQYF; DNA: TGTGCCAGCAGACTTGGGGCTCGGGAGACCCAGTACTTC
J: TRBJ2-7; D: .; size: many; V: TRBV5-5; CDR3: CASKAGHPYAQYF; DNA: TGTGCCAGCAAAGCGGGACACCCTTACGCGCAGTACTTC
J: TRBJ2-3; D: .; size: many; V: TRBV5-1; CDR3: CASSIGQHTSTDTQYF; DNA: TGCGCCAGCAGCATAGGACAGCACACTAGCACAGATACGCAGTATTTT
J: TRBJ2-5; D: .; size: many; V: TRBV20-1; CDR3: CSAEKRGHQETQYF; DNA: TGCAGTGCTGAAAAACGGGGGCATCAAGAGACCCAGTACTTC
J: TRBJ2-3; D: .; size: .; V: TRBV4-2; CDR3: CASSQAANTDTQYF; DNA: TGTGCCAGCAGCCAAGCAGCTAACACAGATACGCAGTATTTT
J: TRBJ1-6; D: .; size: many; V: TRBV25-1; CDR3: CASSAPLNSPLHF; DNA: TGTGCCAGCAGTGCCCCTCTAAATTCACCCCTACACTTT
J: TRBJ2-7; D: .; size: many; V: TRBV7-9; CDR3: CASSLVGRGVNEQYF; DNA: TGTGCCAGCAGCTTAGTTGGCAGGGGAGTAAACGAGCAGTACTTC
J: TRBJ2-1; D: .; size: many; V: TRBV5-6; CDR3: CASSLVGARSYNEQFF; DNA: TGTGCCAGCAGCTTGGTGGGGGCGAGGTCCTACAATGAGCAGTTCTTC
J: TRBJ2-2; D: TRBD2; size: many; V: TRBV5-1; CDR3: CASSLSGGETGELFF; DNA: TGCGCCAGCAGTCTTAGCGGGGGTGAGACCGGGGAGCTGTTTTTT
J: TRBJ1-3; D: .; size: many; V: TRBV11-2; CDR3: CASSLGVLGVTGNTIYF; DNA: TGTGCCAGCAGCTTAGGTGTTTTGGGGGTCACAGGAAACACCATATATTTT
J: TRBJ2-7; D: TRBD2; size: many; V: TRBV20-1; CDR3: CSASLSSGGGYEQYF; DNA: TGCAGTGCTAGTTTGTCTAGCGGGGGGGGTTACGAGCAGTACTTC
J: TRBJ1-1; D: .; size: many; V: TRBV5-6; CDR3: CASSLNTAWSTEAFF; DNA: TGTGCCAGCAGCCTGAACACGGCTTGGAGCACTGAAGCTTTCTTT
J: TRBJ1-5; D: TRBD1; size: many; V: TRBV6-2/TRBV6-3; CDR3: CASTTTGEYQPQHF; DNA: TGTGCCAGCACTACGACAGGGGAGTATCAGCCCCAGCATTTT
J: TRBJ2-1; D: .; size: many; V: TRBV27; CDR3: CASSPWEAYNEQFF; DNA: TGTGCCAGCAGTCCGTGGGAGGCGTACAATGAGCAGTTCTTC
J: TRBJ1-5; D: .; size: .; V: TRBV12-3/TRBV12-4; CDR3: CASSTPWGNQPQHF; DNA: TGTGCCAGCAGCACGCCCTGGGGCAATCAGCCCCAGCATTTT
J: TRBJ1-2; D: .; size: .; V: TRBV14; CDR3: CASSPNLNYGYTF; DNA: TGTGCCAGCAGCCCGAACCTAAACTATGGCTACACCTTC
J: TRBJ2-5; D: TRBD2; size: many; V: TRBV4-1; CDR3: CASSQVMRGNQETQYF; DNA: TGCGCCAGCAGCCAAGTGATGCGGGGGAACCAAGAGACCCAGTACTTC
J: TRBJ2-1; D: TRBD2; size: many; V: TRBV10-3; CDR3: CAISEASGGYNEQFF; DNA: TGTGCCATCAGTGAGGCTAGCGGGGGCTACAATGAGCAGTTCTTC